The T cell receptor (beta chain) under discussion was sequenced for a study of a mutant IDH1 vaccine in newly diagnosed glioma. The repertoire was sequenced with immunoSEQ multiplex PCR; TCRdb's copy has only in-frame clones and lacks some. The data show about 64,000 clones, roughly 84% seen once. The CDR3 has 14 residues. CDR1 SGHKS and CDR2 YYEKEE come from the germline V gene (reference sequence). Trimming took off 4 bases at V and 4 bases at J, with 12 bases between the two ends. With respect to this clone: Its antigen is still unknown.

Specified time point: week 11, during vaccination. Every vaccination contained 300 ug of the mutant IDH1 20-mer peptide and was paired with topical imiquimod. Specimen: PBMCs, collected from a glioma patient whose treatment included an IDH1 peptide vaccine. This sequence originates from a woman in her 50s with glioma. This chain links TRBV5-5 with TRBJ1-5; possible D gene TRBD1, 5 bases. The DNA of the CDR3 is TGTGCCAGCAGCCCGGCCGGGGGAAATCAGCCCCAGCATTTT. It codes for CASSPAGGNQPQHF.